This T cell receptor (beta chain) originates from a study of CD8 T cells in ankylosing spondylitis (dated by TCRdb to between 2016 and 2019). Notes on the research overall: The study profiled T cell receptor beta repertoires in healthy donors and ankylosing spondylitis patients to find disease-linked TCR variants. The full study cohort was made up of about 25 ankylosing spondylitis patients and about a hundred healthy donors. Peripheral blood was sampled, and synovial fluid was also collected from ankylosing spondylitis patients. Summary of the overall study and its limitations: Some motif variants had previously been reported in the synovial fluid and blood of reactive arthritis patients, which suggests shared mechanisms of disease initiation. The disease-linked clones had a CD8+ phenotype and were found at relatively low frequencies in peripheral blood. The disease-linked clones were reported as significantly enriched in matched synovial fluid samples from ankylosing spondylitis patients. Blood from ankylosing spondylitis patients appeared to be characterized by a TCR beta motif composed of under 10 highly homologous amino acid variants.

Sequencing used an Illumina HiSeq 2500. Quantitative 5'-RACE with molecular barcodes was the method used to prepare the TCR beta libraries. As for the original processing: Disease-linked TCR variants were identified with a new computational method built on a probabilistic model of VDJ rearrangement. TCRdb reanalyzed the raw reads on its own, using fastp at Q25 for trimming and MiXCR for clone calling, and kept in-frame beta chains. Identical CDR3 protein sequences are pooled into one entry, listed with their most common genes and DNA. The V and J calls come from TCRdb's annotation, not from the publication. Here the sample has 150,000 to 200,000 distinct CDR3 sequences; about 20% occur a single time. 4.3% of the sample is taken by the ten largest. From V the trimming removes 6 bases and from J it removes 6 bases, while the gene matches leave 6 bases of the junction unaccounted for. CDR1 WNHNN and CDR2 SYGVQD are derived from the germline V gene (reference sequence). The CDR3 contains 13 residues, cysteine and phenylalanine counted. Only CDR3 DNA remains: 39 bases, in frame from the first base.

This clonotype was seen at least ten times. This clone's antigen is unknown. No much larger clone is present one base from it, and per-base qualities are unavailable. The receptor comes from a male donor under 30 with ankylosing spondylitis or in good health (not recorded which). Donor details come from another sample of the same person, matched by shared clones. Rearrangement joined TRBV10-1 to TRBJ2-3; TRBD2 matches 7 bases in the middle. Sequenced sample: blood, either unsorted or a sorted T cell fraction (not recorded which). The nucleotides read TGCGCCAGCAGCGCGGGAGCCCGGGATACGCAGTATTTT. This yields the protein CASSAGARDTQYF.